This T cell receptor (beta chain) was found in a study of blood T cell repertoires in COVID-19. This table comes from immunoSEQ multiplex PCR, and its TCRdb copy is limited to in-frame clones, with some not included. This table has about 340,000 clones, approximately 86% appearing once. This CDR3 has 15 residues. Germline V gene data show CDR1 as LNHNV and CDR2 as YYDKDF (reference sequence). After removal of 0 bases from V and 7 bases from J, the junction contained 8 bases not matched to a gene. This receptor was identified in a woman aged 55-69 years with COVID-19, enrolled during active disease. The sequencing sample was made of peripheral blood. The chain joins TRBV15 to TRBJ1-1; TRBD1 aligns across 7 bases. The CDR3 sequence is CATSREPGQVREAFF. The CDR3, as DNA: TGTGCCACCAGCAGAGAGCCCGGACAGGTTCGTGAAGCTTTCTTT.